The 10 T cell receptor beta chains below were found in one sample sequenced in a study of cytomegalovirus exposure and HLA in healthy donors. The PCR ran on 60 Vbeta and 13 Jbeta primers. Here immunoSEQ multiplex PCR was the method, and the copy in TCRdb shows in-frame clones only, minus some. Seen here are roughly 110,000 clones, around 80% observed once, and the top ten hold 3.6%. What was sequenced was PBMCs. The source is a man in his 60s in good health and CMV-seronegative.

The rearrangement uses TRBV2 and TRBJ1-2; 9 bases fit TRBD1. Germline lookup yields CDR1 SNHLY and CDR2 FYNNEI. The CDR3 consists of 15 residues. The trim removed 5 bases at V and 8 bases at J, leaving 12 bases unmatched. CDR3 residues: CASSPFTGGAGGYTF. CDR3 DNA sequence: TGTGCCAGCAGTCCCTTCACAGGGGGCGCTGGGGGCTACACCTTC.

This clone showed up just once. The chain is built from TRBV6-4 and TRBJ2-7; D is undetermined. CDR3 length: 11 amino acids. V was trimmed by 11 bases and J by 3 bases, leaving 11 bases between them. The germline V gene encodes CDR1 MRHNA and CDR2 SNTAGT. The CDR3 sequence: CAYRDVYEQYF. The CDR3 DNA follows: TGTGCCTACCGCGATGTCTACGAGCAGTACTTC.

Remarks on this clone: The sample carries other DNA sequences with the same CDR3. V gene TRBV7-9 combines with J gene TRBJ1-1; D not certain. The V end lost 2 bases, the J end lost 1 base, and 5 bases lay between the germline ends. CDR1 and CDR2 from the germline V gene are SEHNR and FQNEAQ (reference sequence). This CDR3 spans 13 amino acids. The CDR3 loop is CASSLRQNTEAFF. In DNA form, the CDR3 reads TGTGCCAGCAGCTTAAGACAGAACACTGAAGCTTTCTTT.

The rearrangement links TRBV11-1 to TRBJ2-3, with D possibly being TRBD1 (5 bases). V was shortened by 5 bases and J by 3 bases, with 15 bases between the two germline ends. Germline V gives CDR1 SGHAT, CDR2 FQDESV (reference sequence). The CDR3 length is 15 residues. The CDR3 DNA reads TGTGCCAGCAGCGCCGTGACAGACACAACAGATACGCAGTATTTT. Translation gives CASSAVTDTTDTQYF.

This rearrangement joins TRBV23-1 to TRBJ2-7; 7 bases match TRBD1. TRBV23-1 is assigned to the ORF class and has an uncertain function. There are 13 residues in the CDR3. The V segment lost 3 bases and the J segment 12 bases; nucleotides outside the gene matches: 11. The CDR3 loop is CASSHNGTENLYV. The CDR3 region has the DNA TGCGCCAGCAGTCACAACGGGACAGAAAATTTGTACGTC.

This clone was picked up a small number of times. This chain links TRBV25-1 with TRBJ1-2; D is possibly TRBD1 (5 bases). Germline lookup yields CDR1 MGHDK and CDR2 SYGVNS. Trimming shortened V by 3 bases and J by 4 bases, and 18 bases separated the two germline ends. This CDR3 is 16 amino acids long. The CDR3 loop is CASSDSSGEGGYGYTF. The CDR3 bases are TGTGCCAGCAGTGATTCCTCGGGGGAGGGTGGCTATGGCTACACCTTC.

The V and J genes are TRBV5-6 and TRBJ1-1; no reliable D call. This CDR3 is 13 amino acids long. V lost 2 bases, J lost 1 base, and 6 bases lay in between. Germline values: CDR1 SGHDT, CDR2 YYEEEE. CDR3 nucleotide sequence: TGTGCCAGCAGCTTCCCCCAGAACACTGAAGCTTTCTTT. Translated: CASSFPQNTEAFF.

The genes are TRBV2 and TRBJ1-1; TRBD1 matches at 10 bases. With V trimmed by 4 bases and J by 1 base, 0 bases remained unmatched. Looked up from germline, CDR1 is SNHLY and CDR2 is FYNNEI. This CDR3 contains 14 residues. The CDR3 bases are TGTGCCAGCAGTGGACAGGGGGCGAACACTGAAGCTTTCTTT. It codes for CASSGQGANTEAFF.

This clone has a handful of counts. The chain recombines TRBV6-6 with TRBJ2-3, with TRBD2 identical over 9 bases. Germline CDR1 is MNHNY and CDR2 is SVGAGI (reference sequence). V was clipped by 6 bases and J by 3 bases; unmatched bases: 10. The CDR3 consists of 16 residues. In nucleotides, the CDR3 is TGTGCCAGCAGGACAGAGCGGGGGGTAGTTACAGATACGCAGTATTTT. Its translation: CASRTERGVVTDTQYF.

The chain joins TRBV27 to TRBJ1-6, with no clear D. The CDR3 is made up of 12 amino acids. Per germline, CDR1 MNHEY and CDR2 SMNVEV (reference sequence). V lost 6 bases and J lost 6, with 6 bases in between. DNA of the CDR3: TGTGCCAGCAGCAGGTCTAATTCACCCCTCCACTTT. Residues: CASSRSNSPLHF.